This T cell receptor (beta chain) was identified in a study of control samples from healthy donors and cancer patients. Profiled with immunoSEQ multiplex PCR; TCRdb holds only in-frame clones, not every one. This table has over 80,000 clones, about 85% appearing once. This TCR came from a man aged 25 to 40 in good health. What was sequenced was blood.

This chain's CDR3 is CASSLERERGPMREKLFF. The CDR3 DNA follows: TGTGCCAGCAGCTTAGAGCGTGAAAGGGGGCCCATGCGTGAAAAACTGTTTTTT. This sequence joins TRBV7-2 and TRBJ1-4, with 7 bases fitting TRBD1. This CDR3 has 18 residues. Trimming removed 1 base from V and 7 bases from J; junction bases left unmatched: 15. CDR1 is SGHTA, CDR2 FQGNSA, per germline.